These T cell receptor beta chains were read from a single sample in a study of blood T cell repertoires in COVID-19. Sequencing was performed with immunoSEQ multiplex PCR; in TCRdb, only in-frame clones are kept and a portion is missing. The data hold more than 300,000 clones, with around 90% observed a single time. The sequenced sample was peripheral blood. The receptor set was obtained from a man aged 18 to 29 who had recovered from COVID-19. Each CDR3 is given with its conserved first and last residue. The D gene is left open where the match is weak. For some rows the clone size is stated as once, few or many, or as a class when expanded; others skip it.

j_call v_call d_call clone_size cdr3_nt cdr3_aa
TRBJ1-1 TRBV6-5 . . TGTGCCAGCAGTCTGAAAGAAGGGGCGCGGGGGGCTTTCTTT CASSLKEGARGAFF
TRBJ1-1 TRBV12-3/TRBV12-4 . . TGTGCCAGCAGCCTACAGGGAATGACTGAAGCTTTCTTT CASSLQGMTEAFF
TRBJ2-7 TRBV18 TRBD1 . TGTGCCAGCTCATCGACAGGGAATTTGGTGGAGCAGTACTTC CASSSTGNLVEQYF
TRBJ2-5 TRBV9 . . TGTGCCAGCAGCGTCGGGGGACTGCGGCAAGAGACCCAGTACTTC CASSVGGLRQETQYF
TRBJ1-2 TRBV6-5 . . TGTGCCAGCAGCCGTTACCCGGGGGGGATCTATGGCTACACCTTC CASSRYPGGIYGYTF
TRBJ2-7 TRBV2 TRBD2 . TGTGCCAGCAGGGGGGGGCTAGCGGGAAGGGAGCAGTACTTC CASRGGLAGREQYF
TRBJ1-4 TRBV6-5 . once TGTGCCAGCAGTTCTATAGAAAAACTGTTTTTT CASSSIEKLFF
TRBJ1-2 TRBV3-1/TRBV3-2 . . TGTGCCAGCAGCCAAGGTGAAGGGGCCTTCGGACGCGGCTACACCTTC CASSQGEGAFGRGYTF
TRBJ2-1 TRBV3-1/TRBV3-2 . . TGTGCCAGCAGCCCCGGGACTCCCTTGGTGGGTGAGCAGTTCTTC CASSPGTPLVGEQFF
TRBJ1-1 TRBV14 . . TGTGCCAGCAGTGGACAACCAAACACTGAAGCTTTCTTT CASSGQPNTEAFF
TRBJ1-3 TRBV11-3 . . TGTGCCAGCAGCTTAGTGAGGGAGTCCGGAAACACCATATATTTT CASSLVRESGNTIYF
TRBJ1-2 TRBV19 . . TGTGCCAGTAGTATGCGGATAGGGGCTTTCTATGGCTACACCTTC CASSMRIGAFYGYTF
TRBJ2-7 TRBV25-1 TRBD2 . TGTGCCAGCAGTGAATTCGGGACTAGAGTGCAGTACTTC CASSEFGTRVQYF
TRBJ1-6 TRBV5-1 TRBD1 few TGCGCCAGCAGCCCGGACAGGGAGACTTCACCCCTCCACTTT CASSPDRETSPLHF
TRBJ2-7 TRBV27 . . TGTGCCAGCAGTTCGGAGGGGGCGAATCCCCCCTACGAGCAGTACTTC CASSSEGANPPYEQYF
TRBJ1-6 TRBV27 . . TGTGCCAGCAGTTTACGGGGGGCCGCTTGGAATTCACCCCTCCACTTT CASSLRGAAWNSPLHF
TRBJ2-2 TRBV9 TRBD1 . TGTGCCAGCAGCACTCCCCGGGACAGGGGCATTAACACCGGGGAGCTGTTTTTT CASSTPRDRGINTGELFF
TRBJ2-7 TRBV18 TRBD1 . TGTGCCAGCTCACCCGGACAGGGGCCCTACGAGCAGTACTTC CASSPGQGPYEQYF
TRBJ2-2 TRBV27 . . TGTGCCAGCGGATACCATCGGGGCACCGGGGAGCTGTTTTTT CASGYHRGTGELFF
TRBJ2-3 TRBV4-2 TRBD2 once TGTGCCAGCAGCCAAGGGCTAGCGGGACTCACAGATACGCAGTATTTT CASSQGLAGLTDTQYF
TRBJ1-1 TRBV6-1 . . TGTGCCAGCAGTGAACTCCGGGATGCCGAAGCTTTCTTT CASSELRDAEAFF
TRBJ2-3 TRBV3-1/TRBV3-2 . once TGTGCCAGCAGCATGGGACAATCGTCCGCAGATACGCAGTATTTT CASSMGQSSADTQYF
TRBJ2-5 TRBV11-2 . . TGTGCCAGCAGCTTTGCTTACCGGGACCAAGAGACCCAGTACTTC CASSFAYRDQETQYF
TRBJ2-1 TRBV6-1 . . TGTGCCAGCAGTTTAGGACAGTACAATGAGCAGTTCTTC CASSLGQYNEQFF
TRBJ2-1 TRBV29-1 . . TGCAGCGTACGACGGGTATCGGGGATTAATGAGCAGTTCTTC CSVRRVSGINEQFF
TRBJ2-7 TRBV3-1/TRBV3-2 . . TGTGCCAGCAGCCAAGTAGCAGGGTTCGTGCAGTACTTC CASSQVAGFVQYF
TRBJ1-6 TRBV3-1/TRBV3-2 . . TGTGCCAGCAGCCGATCCCCGGCAGGGGAGGGTTCACCCCTCCACTTT CASSRSPAGEGSPLHF
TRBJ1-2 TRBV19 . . TGTGCCAGTAGTATAGGGGACAATTACCTGACTAATGGCTACACCTTC CASSIGDNYLTNGYTF
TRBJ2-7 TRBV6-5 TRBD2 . TGTGCCAGCAGTCCGACTAGCGGTAGGTACGAGCAGTACTTC CASSPTSGRYEQYF